The TCR beta chain under discussion was sequenced for a study of cytomegalovirus exposure and HLA in healthy donors. There are 16 residues in the CDR3. Germline CDR1 and CDR2: SGHNT and YYREEE (reference sequence). Study results and caveats: CMV antigen specificity of three CMV-associated chains was confirmed in vitro.

In the PCR, 60 Vbeta and 13 Jbeta primers were used. Some clones are missing from TCRdb's copy, which holds only in-frame ones; the method was immunoSEQ multiplex PCR. The data contain around 100,000 clones, around 73% of them singletons. Note on this clone: What it binds is not known.

This receptor was obtained from a middle-aged woman in good health and CMV-seronegative. Sample: PBMCs. The chain has TRBV5-4 and TRBJ2-5; no reliable D call. TRBJ2-7 explains the end of the DNA better; the J call may be wrong. Here the CDR3 DNA reads TGTGCCAGCAGCTTTGCGACCCCAACTGCCAACTACGAGCAGTACTTC. It codes for CASSFATPTANYEQYF.